This T cell receptor (beta chain) was documented in a study of T cells after yellow fever vaccination. For the study at large: Each low-cell-number fraction was prepared by means of SMART-Seq v4 Ultra Low Input. Study-level findings and limits: Abundant clonotypes from the bulk population could have been carried over as contaminants into FACS-sorted repertoires. Detected again after the booster were most primary-vaccination clones, at nearly 97% CD4 and 70% to 90% CD8.

The TCR cDNA carried a universal primer site and UMIs from 5'RACE template switching. MiXCR was run by TCRdb on the 5' RACE reads, yielding one entry per CDR3 protein. The data contain approximately 550,000 distinct CDR3 sequences, roughly a fifth of them singletons. Comments on this clonotype: Its antigen is currently unknown.

Germline V CDR1 and CDR2: GTSNPN, SVGIG (reference sequence). Trimming removed 5 bases at V and 1 base at J, with 14 bases between. CDR3 size: 15 residues. The rearrangement links TRBV30 to TRBJ2-2; D is tentatively TRBD1 or TRBD2 (5 bases each). The sequencing here drew on PBMCs, taken 15 days after the yellow fever booster vaccination. This clonotype originated in a young man who received the YFV17D yellow fever vaccine. The CDR3 DNA follows: TGTGCCTGGGCCCACCGGGGCAGGAACACCGGGGAGCTGTTTTTT. Encoded protein: CAWAHRGRNTGELFF.